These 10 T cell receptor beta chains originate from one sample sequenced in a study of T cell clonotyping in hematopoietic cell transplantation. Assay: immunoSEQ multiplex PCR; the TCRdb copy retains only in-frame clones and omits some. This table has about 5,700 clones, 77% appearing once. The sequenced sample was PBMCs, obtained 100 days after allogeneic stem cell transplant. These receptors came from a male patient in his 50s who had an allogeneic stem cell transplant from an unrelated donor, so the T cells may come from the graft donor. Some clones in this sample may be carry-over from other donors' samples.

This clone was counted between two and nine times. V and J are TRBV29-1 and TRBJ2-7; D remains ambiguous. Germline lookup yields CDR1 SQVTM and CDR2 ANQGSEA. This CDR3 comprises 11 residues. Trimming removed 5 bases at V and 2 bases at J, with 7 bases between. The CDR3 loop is CSVHGAYEQYF. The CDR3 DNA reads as TGCAGCGTTCACGGCGCCTACGAGCAGTACTTC.

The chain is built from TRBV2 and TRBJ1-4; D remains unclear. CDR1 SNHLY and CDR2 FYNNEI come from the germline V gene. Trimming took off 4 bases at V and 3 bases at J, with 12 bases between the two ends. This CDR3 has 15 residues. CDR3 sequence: CASSGEWGSNEKLFF. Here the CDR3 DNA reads TGTGCCAGCAGTGGGGAGTGGGGATCTAATGAAAAACTGTTTTTT.

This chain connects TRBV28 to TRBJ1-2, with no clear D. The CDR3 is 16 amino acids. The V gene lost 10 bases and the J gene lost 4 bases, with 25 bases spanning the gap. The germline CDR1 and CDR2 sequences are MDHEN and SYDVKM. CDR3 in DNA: TGTGCCACCACGAGCACCCCGGGGATCGCCCGCTATGGCTACACCTTC. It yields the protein CATTSTPGIARYGYTF.

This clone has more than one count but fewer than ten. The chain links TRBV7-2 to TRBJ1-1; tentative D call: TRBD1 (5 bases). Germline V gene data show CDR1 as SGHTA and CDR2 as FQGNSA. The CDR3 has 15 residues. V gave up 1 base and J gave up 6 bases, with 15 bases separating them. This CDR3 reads CASSLGPLTEPEAFF. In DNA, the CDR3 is TGTGCCAGCAGCTTAGGGCCTTTGACAGAGCCTGAAGCTTTCTTT.

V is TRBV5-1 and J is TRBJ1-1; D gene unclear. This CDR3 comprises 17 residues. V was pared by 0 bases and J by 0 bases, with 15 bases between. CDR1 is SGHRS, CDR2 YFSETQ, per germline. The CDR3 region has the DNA TGCGCCAGCAGCTTGGCCAGCACCCTGGAAATGAACACTGAAGCTTTCTTT. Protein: CASSLASTLEMNTEAFF.

CDR3 loop: CASSSSSLSQYF. Here the CDR3 DNA reads TGTGCCAGCAGCTCCTCATCGTTATCCCAGTACTTC. The chain uses TRBV7-9 and TRBJ2-5; D remains unclear. CDR3 length equals 12 residues. The germline gives CDR1 SEHNR, CDR2 FQNEAQ (reference sequence). The germline V and J ends were trimmed by 4 bases and 9 bases, with 12 bases remaining between them.

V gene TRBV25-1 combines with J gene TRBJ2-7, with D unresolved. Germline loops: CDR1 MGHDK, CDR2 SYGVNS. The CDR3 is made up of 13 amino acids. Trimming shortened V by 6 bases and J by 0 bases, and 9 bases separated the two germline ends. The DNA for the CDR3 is TGTGCCAGCAGGGCCGCGGCCTCCTACGAGCAGTACTTC. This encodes CASRAAASYEQYF.

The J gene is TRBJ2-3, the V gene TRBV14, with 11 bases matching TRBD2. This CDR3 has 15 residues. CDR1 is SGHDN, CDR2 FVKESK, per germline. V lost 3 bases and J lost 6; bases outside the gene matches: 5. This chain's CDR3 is CASSQGTSGGDTQYF. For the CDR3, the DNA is TGTGCCAGCAGCCAGGGGACTAGCGGAGGGGATACGCAGTATTTT. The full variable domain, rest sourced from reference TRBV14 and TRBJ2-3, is EAGVTQFPSHSVIEKGQTVTLRCDPISGHDNLYWYRRVMGKEIKFLLHFVKESKQDESGMPNNRFLAERTGGTYSTLKVQPAELEDSGVYFCASSQGTSGGDTQYFGPGTRLTVL.

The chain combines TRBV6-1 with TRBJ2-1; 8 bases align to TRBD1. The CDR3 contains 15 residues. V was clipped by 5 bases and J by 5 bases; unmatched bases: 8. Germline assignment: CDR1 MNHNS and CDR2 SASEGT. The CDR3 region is CASSLQGVGNNEQFF. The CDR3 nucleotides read TGTGCCAGCAGTCTACAGGGGGTCGGAAACAATGAGCAGTTCTTC.

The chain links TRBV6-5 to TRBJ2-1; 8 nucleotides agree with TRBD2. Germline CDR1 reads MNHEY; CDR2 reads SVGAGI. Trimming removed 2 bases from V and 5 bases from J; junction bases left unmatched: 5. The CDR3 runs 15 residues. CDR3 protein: CASSYSTSGHNEQFF. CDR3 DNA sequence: TGTGCCAGCAGTTACAGTACTAGCGGACACAATGAGCAGTTCTTC.